This T cell receptor beta chain is drawn from a study of blood T cell repertoires in COVID-19. Study context: PBMCs, B-cell-depleted T cells, or T cells provided the cDNA or gDNA that made up the material.

Original data processing: Researchers report that nucleated cell counts were estimated from reference gene primer amplification. Repertoires were generated with immunoSEQ multiplex PCR, while TCRdb's copy carries only in-frame clones and drops some. The V and J calls and clone size are taken from that table; D and trimming were inferred from the DNA. The table shows approximately 79,000 clones, with around 89% occurring only once. Losses at the gene ends were 4 bases for V and 3 bases for J; bases not matched to a gene: 5. The CDR3 totals 15 residues. The germline CDR1 and CDR2 sequences are SGHRS and YFSETQ.

This TCR came from a man between 60 and 75 years old with acute or convalescent COVID-19. The chain couples TRBV5-1 to TRBJ2-7; TRBD2 agrees at 12 bases. What was sequenced was peripheral blood. In nucleotides, the CDR3 is TGCGCCAGCAGCCCGAAGACTAGCGGGAGCTACGAGCAGTACTTC. This gives the protein CASSPKTSGSYEQYF.